Listed here are 23 T cell receptor beta chains from one sample, sequenced in a study of cytomegalovirus exposure and HLA in healthy donors. The PCR ran on 60 Vbeta and 13 Jbeta primers. TCRdb keeps only in-frame clones here, not all; method: immunoSEQ multiplex PCR. The top ten hold around 4% of the sample, which has about 110,000 clones, around 70% seen once. Sequenced: PBMCs. The origin of the receptors is a woman in her 40s in good health and CMV-seronegative.

This chain connects TRBV19 to TRBJ1-5, with unresolved D. V dropped 7 bases and J dropped 1 base, with 17 bases sitting between them. Germline CDR1 is LNHDA and CDR2 is SQIVND (reference sequence). The CDR3 contains 16 residues. The CDR3 spells CASTPSLRVSNQPQHF. The CDR3 DNA sequence: TGTGCCAGTACCCCTTCATTGAGGGTCAGCAATCAGCCCCAGCATTTT.

CDR3 sequence reads: CASSQEGGVNTGELFF. CDR3 sequence (DNA): TGCGCCAGCAGCCAAGAGGGCGGGGTCAACACCGGGGAGCTGTTTTTT. The rearrangement uses TRBV4-3 and TRBJ2-2; tentative D call: TRBD2 (6 bases). The germline V and J ends were trimmed by 0 bases and 2 bases, with 10 bases remaining between them. This CDR3 comprises 16 residues. Germline V CDR1 and CDR2: LGHNA, YSLEER.

This clone was found once. CDR3 residues: CASSPTSRSNTGELFF. As DNA, the CDR3 is TGTGCCAGCTCACCGACTAGCAGATCGAACACCGGGGAGCTGTTTTTT. The chain joins TRBV18 to TRBJ2-2, with 7 bases lining up with TRBD2. The V gene's germline CDR1 is KGHSH and CDR2 LQKENI. With 3 bases clipped from V and 0 bases from J, the junction kept 4 bases outside the gene matches. The CDR3 has 16 residues.

This clone was recorded a few times. The chain links TRBV6-4 to TRBJ2-7; D may be TRBD1 (7 bases). Germline lookup yields CDR1 MRHNA and CDR2 SNTAGT. V was trimmed by 6 bases and J by 5 bases, leaving 17 bases between them. There are 14 residues in the CDR3. CDR3 nucleotides: TGTGCCAGCAGCCAGGGGGGCGACGGGGACGAGCAGTACTTC. Translating gives CASSQGGDGDEQYF.

The chain combines TRBV28 with TRBJ2-6; D not certain. Germline values: CDR1 MDHEN, CDR2 SYDVKM. The length of the CDR3 is 13 residues. Trimming stripped 10 bases from V and 0 bases from J, with 7 bases between. The CDR3 sequence is CATHSSGANVLTF. The CDR3 DNA reads TGTGCCACCCACAGCTCTGGGGCCAACGTCCTGACTTTC. The whole variable domain, remainder taken from reference TRBV28 and TRBJ2-6, is DVKVTQSSRYLVKRTGEKVFLECVQDMDHENMFWYRQDPGLGLRLIYFSYDVKMKEKGDIPEGYSVSREKKERFSLILESASTNQTSMYLCATHSSGANVLTFGAGSRLTVL.

The genes are TRBV11-2 and TRBJ2-7, with D tentatively TRBD2 (6 bases). This CDR3 is 16 amino acids long. In germline, CDR1 is SGHAT, CDR2 FQNNGV. V was pared by 4 bases and J by 1 base, with 17 bases between. CDR3 residues: CASSSLKRAWSYEQYF. CDR3 nucleotide sequence: TGTGCCAGCAGCTCGTTAAAGCGGGCCTGGTCCTACGAGCAGTACTTC. The full variable domain, rest sourced from reference TRBV11-2 and TRBJ2-7, is EAGVAQSPRYKIIEKRQSVAFWCNPISGHATLYWYQQILGQGPKLLIQFQNNGVVDDSQLPKDRFSAERLKGVDSTLKIQPAKLEDSAVYLCASSSLKRAWSYEQYFGPGTRLTVT.

CDR3 nucleotide sequence: TGTGCCAGCGCGTCGGGGGGGCCGTTCTACGAGCAGTACTTC. Its protein product is CASASGGPFYEQYF. The V and J genes are TRBV6-5 and TRBJ2-7, with TRBD2 matching over 8 bases. Germline-derived CDR1 and CDR2 are MNHEY and SVGAGI. V gave up 8 bases and J gave up 3 bases; unmatched junction bases: 9. There are 14 residues in the CDR3.

This clone was seen more than once but under ten times. The V gene is TRBV7-6, the J gene TRBJ1-3, with D hard to call. Germline assignment: CDR1 SGHVS and CDR2 FNYEAQ. The CDR3 spans 13 residues. V shed 5 bases and J shed 4 bases, with 9 bases lying between them. CDR3 bases: TGTGCCAGCAGCCCAGCCAGGGGAAACACCATATATTTT. This codes for CASSPARGNTIYF.

The chain is built from TRBV9 and TRBJ1-2; perhaps TRBD1 as D (6 bases). Deletions cut 5 bases from V and 9 bases from J, with 17 bases between. Per the germline V gene, CDR1 is SGDLS and CDR2 is YYNGEE. The CDR3 sequence is 13 residues long. CDR3 amino acids: CASRTGGAARYTF. CDR3 coding DNA: TGTGCCAGCAGAACGGGGGGCGCAGCGCGCTACACCTTC.

This clone was recorded a few times. The chain is built from TRBV11-2 and TRBJ2-7, with TRBD1 matching 9 bases. Trimming cost V 3 bases and J 2 bases; bases outside gene matches: 5. Germline V gives CDR1 SGHAT, CDR2 FQNNGV. The CDR3 length is 15 residues. In DNA form, the CDR3 reads TGTGCCAGCAGCTTCCGCGGACAGGGGACCTACGAGCAGTACTTC. Residues: CASSFRGQGTYEQYF.

The V gene is TRBV4-2, the J gene TRBJ2-7; no clear D. CDR3 length: 14 residues. Trimming pared 0 bases from V and 0 bases from J, leaving 6 bases between. The germline V gene encodes CDR1 LGHNA and CDR2 YNFKEQ. The CDR3: CASSQDGPSYEQYF. The CDR3, as DNA: TGTGCCAGCAGCCAAGATGGCCCCTCCTACGAGCAGTACTTC.

The chain joins TRBV6-1 to TRBJ2-5; D may be TRBD1 (5 bases). The DNA end lines up better with TRBJ2-7; the J call may be wrong. CDR1 MNHNS and CDR2 SASEGT come from the germline V gene. This CDR3 region has 14 residues. CDR3 loop: CASRPTLFGAEQYF. The CDR3 nucleotides read TGTGCCAGCAGGCCCACCCTCTTTGGGGCCGAGCAGTACTTC.

The J gene is TRBJ2-3, the V gene TRBV29-1; 9 bases fit TRBD1. Trimming removed 6 bases from V and 1 base from J; junction bases left unmatched: 2. Germline loops: CDR1 SQVTM, CDR2 ANQGSEA. The CDR3 covers 13 residues. The CDR3 region is CSVRQGGTDTQYF. DNA of the CDR3: TGCAGCGTCCGACAGGGGGGCACAGATACGCAGTATTTT.

V gene TRBV25-1 combines with J gene TRBJ1-2; D uncertain. The V and J ends lost 2 bases and 8 bases respectively, with 12 bases between them. Germline CDR1 MGHDK, CDR2 SYGVNS. The CDR3 has 13 residues. The CDR3 nucleotides read TGTGCCAGCAGTGAAGTTGGGTCGCGGGGCTACACCTTC. It specifies CASSEVGSRGYTF.

The chain employs TRBV10-3 and TRBJ2-7; D possibly corresponds to TRBD2 (5 bases). Germline-derived CDR1 and CDR2 are ENHRY and SYGVKD. Between the trimmed V and J ends, which lost 8 bases and 2 bases, there was a span of 16 bases. The CDR3 has 14 residues. As DNA, the CDR3 is TGTGCCATCGGACTTCCGAGGCCCCCCTACGAGCAGTACTTC. Translation gives CAIGLPRPPYEQYF.

The gene calls are TRBV5-1 and TRBJ1-2; D uncertain. Trimming shortened V by 0 bases and J by 4 bases, and 7 bases separated the two germline ends. The CDR3 is made up of 13 amino acids. Germline V lookup: CDR1 SGHRS, CDR2 YFSETQ. The CDR3, as DNA: TGCGCCAGCAGCTTGGAACAGCCCTATGGCTACACCTTC. This sequence encodes CASSLEQPYGYTF.

J is TRBJ2-7 and V is TRBV11-2; possibly TRBD2 for D (6 bases). V shed 3 bases and J shed 3 bases, with 15 bases lying between them. This CDR3 is built from 15 residues. The germline V gene encodes CDR1 SGHAT and CDR2 FQNNGV. The CDR3 sequence: CASSFGRGEIYEQYF. The CDR3 DNA reads TGTGCCAGCAGCTTCGGGCGGGGTGAAATCTACGAGCAGTACTTC.

The chain has TRBV6-6 and TRBJ1-4; 7 bases match TRBD1. CDR1 and CDR2 (germline): MNHNY, SVGAGI (reference sequence). The ends lost 6 bases at V and 5 bases at J; junction bases unmatched: 6. This CDR3 contains 14 residues. The CDR3 here is CASSPGQPNEKLFF. The DNA of the CDR3 is TGTGCCAGCAGCCCGGGACAGCCGAATGAAAAACTGTTTTTT.

This clone has a single count. The chain employs TRBV9 and TRBJ2-1, with 10 bases aligning to TRBD2. This CDR3 has 18 amino acids. Looked up from germline, CDR1 is SGDLS and CDR2 is YYNGEE. After removal of 2 bases from V and 10 bases from J, the junction contained 18 bases not matched to a gene. CDR3 nucleotides: TGTGCCAGCAGCGTTTGGGGTGAAGTACTAGCGGGGTTCGGGGAGCAGTTCTTC. It is translated as CASSVWGEVLAGFGEQFF.

The V and J genes are TRBV29-1 and TRBJ1-2; D remains unclear. Trimming shortened V by 3 bases and J by 7 bases, and 24 bases separated the two germline ends. The CDR3 totals 16 residues. CDR1 and CDR2 from the germline V gene are SQVTM and ANQGSEA. CDR3 residues: CSVDPQEGSPLTGYTF. The DNA for the CDR3 is TGCAGCGTTGACCCCCAAGAGGGCTCCCCTCTAACTGGCTACACCTTC.

This clone was counted a single time. J is TRBJ1-5 and V is TRBV6-6; TRBD1 agrees at 9 bases. This CDR3 has 15 residues. V lost 6 bases, J lost 5 bases, and 8 bases stayed unmatched. Per the germline V gene, CDR1 is MNHNY and CDR2 is SVGAGI (reference sequence). Written as DNA, the CDR3 is TGTGCCAGCAGCTCTTTACAGGGGGCCCATCAGCCCCAGCATTTT. It is translated as CASSSLQGAHQPQHF.

The chain links TRBV5-5 to TRBJ1-1; the D gene is possibly TRBD1 (6 bases). V lost 0 bases and J lost 1, with 7 bases in between. The CDR3 contains 14 residues. Germline CDR1 and CDR2: SGHKS and YYEKEE (reference sequence). The CDR3 sequence is CASSLEGENTEAFF. The CDR3 DNA follows: TGTGCCAGCAGCTTGGAGGGGGAGAACACTGAAGCTTTCTTT.

This chain links TRBV20-1 with TRBJ2-1; no firm D call. This CDR3 contains 10 residues. Trimming left V 4 bases short and J 5 bases short, with 3 bases between. Germline V gene data show CDR1 as DFQATT and CDR2 as SNEGSKA (reference sequence). The CDR3 loop reads CSAIDNEQFF. The CDR3 DNA sequence: TGCAGTGCTATAGACAATGAGCAGTTCTTC.